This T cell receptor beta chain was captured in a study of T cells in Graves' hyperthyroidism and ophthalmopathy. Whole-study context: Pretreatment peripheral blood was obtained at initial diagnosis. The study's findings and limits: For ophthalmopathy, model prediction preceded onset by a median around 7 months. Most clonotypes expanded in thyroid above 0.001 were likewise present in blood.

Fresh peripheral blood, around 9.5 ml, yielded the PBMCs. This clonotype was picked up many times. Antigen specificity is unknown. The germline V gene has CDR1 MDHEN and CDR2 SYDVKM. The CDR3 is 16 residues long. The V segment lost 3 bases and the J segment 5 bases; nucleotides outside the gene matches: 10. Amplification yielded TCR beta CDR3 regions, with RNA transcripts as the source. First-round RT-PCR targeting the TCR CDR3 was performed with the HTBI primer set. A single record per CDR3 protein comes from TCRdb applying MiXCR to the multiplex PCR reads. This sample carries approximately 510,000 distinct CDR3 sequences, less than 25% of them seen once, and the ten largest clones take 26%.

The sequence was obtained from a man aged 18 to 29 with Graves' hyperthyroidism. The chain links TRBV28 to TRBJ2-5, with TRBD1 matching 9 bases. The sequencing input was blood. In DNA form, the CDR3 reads TGTGCCAGCAGTTTGCGGTGGACAGGGGACGGGGAGACCCAGTACTTC. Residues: CASSLRWTGDGETQYF.